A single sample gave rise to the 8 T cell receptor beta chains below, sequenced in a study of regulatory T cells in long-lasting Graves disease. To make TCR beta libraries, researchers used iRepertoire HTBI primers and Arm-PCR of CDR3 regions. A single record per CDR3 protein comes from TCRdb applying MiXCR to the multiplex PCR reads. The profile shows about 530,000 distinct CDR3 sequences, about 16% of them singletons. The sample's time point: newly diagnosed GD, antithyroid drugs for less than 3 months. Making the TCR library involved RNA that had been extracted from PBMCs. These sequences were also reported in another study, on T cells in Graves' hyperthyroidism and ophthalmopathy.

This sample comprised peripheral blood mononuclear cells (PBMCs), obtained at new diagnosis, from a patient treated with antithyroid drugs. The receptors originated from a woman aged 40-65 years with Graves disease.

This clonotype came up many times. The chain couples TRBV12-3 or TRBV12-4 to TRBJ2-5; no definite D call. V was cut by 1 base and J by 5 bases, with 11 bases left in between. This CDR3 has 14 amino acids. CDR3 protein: CASSLGVGAETQYF. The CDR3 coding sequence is TGTGCCAGCAGTTTAGGGGTTGGAGCTGAGACCCAGTACTTC.

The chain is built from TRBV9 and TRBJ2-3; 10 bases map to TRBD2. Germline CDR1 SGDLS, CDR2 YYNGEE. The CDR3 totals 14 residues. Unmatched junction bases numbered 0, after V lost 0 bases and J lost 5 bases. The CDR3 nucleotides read TGTGCCAGCAGCGTAGCTAGCGGGGGAGATACGCAGTATTTT. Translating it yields CASSVASGGDTQYF. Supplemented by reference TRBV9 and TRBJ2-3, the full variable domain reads DSGVTQTPKHLITATGQRVTLRCSPRSGDLSVYWYQQSLDQGLQFLIQYYNGEERAKGNILERFSAQQFPDLHSELNLSSLELGDSALYFCASSVASGGDTQYFGPGTRLTVL.

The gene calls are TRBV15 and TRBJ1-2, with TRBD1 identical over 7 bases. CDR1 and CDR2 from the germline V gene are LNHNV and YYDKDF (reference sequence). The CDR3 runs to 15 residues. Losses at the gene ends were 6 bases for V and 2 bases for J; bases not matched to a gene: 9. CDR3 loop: CATRQGYRGNYGYTF. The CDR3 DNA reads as TGTGCCACCAGACAAGGGTACAGGGGAAACTATGGCTACACCTTC.

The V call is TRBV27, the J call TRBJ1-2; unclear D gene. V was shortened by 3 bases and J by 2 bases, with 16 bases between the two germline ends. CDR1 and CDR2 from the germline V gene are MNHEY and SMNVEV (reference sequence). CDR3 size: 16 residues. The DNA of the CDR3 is TGTGCCAGCAGTTTCACGACCGGGCCTGTAAACTATGGCTACACCTTC. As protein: CASSFTTGPVNYGYTF.

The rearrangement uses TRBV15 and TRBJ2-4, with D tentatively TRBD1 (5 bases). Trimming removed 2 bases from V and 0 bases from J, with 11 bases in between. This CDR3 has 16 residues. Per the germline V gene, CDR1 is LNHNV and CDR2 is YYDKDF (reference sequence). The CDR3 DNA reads TGTGCCACCAGCAGAACGGACATTTTAGCCAAAAACATTCAGTACTTC. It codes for CATSRTDILAKNIQYF. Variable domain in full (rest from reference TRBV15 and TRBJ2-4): DAMVIQNPRYQVTQFGKPVTLSCSQTLNHNVMYWYQQKSSQAPKLLFHYYDKDFNNEADTPDNFQSRRPNTSFCFLDIRSPGLGDTAMYLCATSRTDILAKNIQYFGAGTRLSVL.

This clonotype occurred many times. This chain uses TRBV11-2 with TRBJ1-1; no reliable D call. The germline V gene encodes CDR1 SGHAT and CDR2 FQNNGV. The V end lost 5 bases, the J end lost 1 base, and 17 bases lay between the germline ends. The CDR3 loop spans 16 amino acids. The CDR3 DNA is TGTGCCAGCAGCGGCAGAGACACGACGAGGAACACTGAAGCTTTCTTT. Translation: CASSGRDTTRNTEAFF.

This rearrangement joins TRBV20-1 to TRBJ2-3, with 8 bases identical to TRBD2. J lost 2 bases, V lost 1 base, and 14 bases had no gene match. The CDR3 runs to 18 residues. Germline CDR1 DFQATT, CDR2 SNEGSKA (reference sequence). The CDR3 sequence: CSARATPGGGGVTDTQYF. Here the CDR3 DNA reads TGCAGTGCTAGAGCCACACCCGGGGGGGGGGGGGTCACAGATACGCAGTATTTT.

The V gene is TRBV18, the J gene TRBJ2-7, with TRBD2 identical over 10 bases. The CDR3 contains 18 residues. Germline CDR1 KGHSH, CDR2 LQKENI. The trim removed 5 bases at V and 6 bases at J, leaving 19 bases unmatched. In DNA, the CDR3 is TGTGCCAGCTCATTGGCGGGGGGCATCGGACTAGCGGCGCCCGAGCAGTACTTC. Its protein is CASSLAGGIGLAAPEQYF.